The clone carrying this T cell receptor (beta chain) appeared a single time. Per the original data handling: Nucleated cell counts were estimated from reference gene primer amplification. Clones were sequenced by immunoSEQ multiplex PCR, and TCRdb holds only the in-frame ones, with some missing. V and J calls and clone size are those listed in that table; D and trimming were worked out from the DNA. The table lists about 230,000 clones, approximately 82% of them singletons. This sample stems from a study of blood T cell repertoires in COVID-19. Study overall: T cells, B-cell-depleted T cells, or PBMCs supplied cDNA or gDNA.

The CDR3 is made up of 13 amino acids. The V end lost 4 bases, the J end lost 5 bases, and 10 bases lay between the germline ends. Germline values: CDR1 SGHTA, CDR2 FQGNSA. The J gene is TRBJ2-3, the V gene TRBV7-2, with D hard to call. The sample was peripheral blood. This clonotype was obtained from a man aged 80 or over with acute or convalescent COVID-19. CDR3 nucleotide sequence: TGTGCCAGCAGCTCCCAGGCAGAAGATACGCAGTATTTT. Translation: CASSSQAEDTQYF.